This entry lists 20 T cell receptor beta chains sequenced from one sample in a study of OX40 agonist ivuxolimab in advanced cancers. TCRdb keeps only in-frame clones here, not all; method: immunoSEQ multiplex PCR. The table records roughly 11,000 clones, 85% to 90% of them present only once. Sequencing was performed on CD4+ or CD8+ T cells sorted from blood, taken in a trial of the OX40 agonist ivuxolimab. The receptor source for this set is an adult with an advanced solid tumor such as melanoma, head and neck, liver or kidney cancer.

This sequence joins TRBV7-2 and TRBJ2-5, with D unclear. The J call is uncertain, as TRBJ2-7 better fits the DNA end. CDR1 SGHTA and CDR2 FQGNSA come from the germline V gene. The CDR3 has 13 amino acids. This chain's CDR3 is CASSLIPRSEQYF. The CDR3 DNA follows: TGTGCCAGCAGCTTAATCCCGCGGAGCGAGCAGTACTTC.

The J gene is TRBJ2-7, the V gene TRBV27, with D unresolved. Germline CDR1 reads MNHEY; CDR2 reads SMNVEV (reference sequence). V was cut by 2 bases and J by 2 bases, with 10 bases left in between. The CDR3 loop spans 14 amino acids. The CDR3 bases are TGTGCCAGCAGTTTAGAGGACGGTACCTACGAGCAGTACTTC. This sequence encodes CASSLEDGTYEQYF.

The rearrangement joins TRBV9 to TRBJ2-7; no clear D gene. V was pared by 0 bases and J by 2 bases, with 15 bases between. CDR3 size: 16 residues. The germline V gene has CDR1 SGDLS and CDR2 YYNGEE. CDR3 protein: CASSVGSNSQTYEQYF. CDR3 DNA: TGTGCCAGCAGCGTAGGAAGCAACTCACAGACCTACGAGCAGTACTTC.

V gene TRBV14 combines with J gene TRBJ2-7; D uncertain. This CDR3 comprises 12 residues. Trimming cost V 5 bases and J 0 bases, with 5 bases left between them. Per the germline V gene, CDR1 is SGHDN and CDR2 is FVKESK. This chain's CDR3 is CASSVNSYEQYF. The CDR3, as DNA: TGTGCCAGCAGCGTAAACTCCTACGAGCAGTACTTC.

The chain uses TRBV27 and TRBJ2-7; 9 nucleotides line up with TRBD2. The CDR3 spans 16 residues. V was pared by 4 bases and J by 0 bases, with 7 bases of the junction left unmatched. CDR1 is MNHEY, CDR2 SMNVEV, per germline (reference sequence). CDR3 region: CASSSSSGTLSYEQYF. The CDR3 DNA follows: TGTGCCAGCAGTTCCTCTAGCGGGACACTCTCCTACGAGCAGTACTTC.

The chain recombines TRBV4-2 with TRBJ2-1; 10 bases are shared with TRBD2. The V gene end was trimmed by 3 bases and the J gene end by 8 bases; junction bases not matched to a gene: 7. Germline-derived CDR1 and CDR2 are LGHNA and YNFKEQ. CDR3 length: 15 residues. CDR3 coding DNA: TGTGCCAGCAGCCAGAGAGCGGGGGGGCCAGATGAGCAGTTCTTC. Its translation: CASSQRAGGPDEQFF.

The rearrangement joins TRBV5-3 to TRBJ2-6, with TRBD1 identical over 7 bases. TRBV5-3 is noted as an ORF with a role that remains uncertain. Unmatched junction bases numbered 5, after V lost 1 base and J lost 1 base. The CDR3 spans 17 residues. The CDR3 loop reads CARSLIQGLSGANVLTF. The DNA for the CDR3 is TGTGCCAGAAGCTTGATACAGGGGCTATCTGGGGCCAACGTCCTGACTTTC.

This chain links TRBV5-5 with TRBJ2-7, with a tentative D call TRBD1 (6 bases). CDR3 size: 16 residues. Germline loops: CDR1 SGHKS, CDR2 YYEKEE (reference sequence). The V end was cut by 4 bases, the J end by 0 bases, with 17 bases between. For the CDR3, the DNA is TGTGCCAGCAGCGCGAGACAGGTCCCTAGCTCCTACGAGCAGTACTTC. This encodes CASSARQVPSSYEQYF.

The chain employs TRBV9 and TRBJ1-1; perhaps TRBD1 as D (5 bases). The germline V gene encodes CDR1 SGDLS and CDR2 YYNGEE. V dropped 4 bases and J dropped 0 bases, with 10 bases sitting between them. This CDR3 is built from 14 residues. DNA of the CDR3: TGTGCCAGCAGCCCCGGGGGGATGAACACTGAAGCTTTCTTT. It encodes CASSPGGMNTEAFF.

The genes are TRBV7-6 and TRBJ1-1, with 9 bases that match TRBD1. V dropped 5 bases and J dropped 3; count of bases not matched to a gene: 1. This CDR3 contains 13 residues. Per germline, CDR1 SGHVS and CDR2 FNYEAQ. As DNA, the CDR3 is TGTGCCAGCAGCCGGACAGGGGACACTGAAGCTTTCTTT. This sequence encodes CASSRTGDTEAFF.

This clone was observed a handful of times. The chain carries TRBV27 and TRBJ2-7, with a possible D match to TRBD2 (5 bases). Germline V gene data show CDR1 as MNHEY and CDR2 as SMNVEV (reference sequence). The V gene lost 6 bases and the J gene lost 0 bases, with 15 bases spanning the gap. This CDR3 has 15 residues. This CDR3 is CASRARAVSSYEQYF. CDR3 in DNA: TGTGCCAGCAGGGCGAGAGCGGTTAGCTCCTACGAGCAGTACTTC.

The genes are TRBV11-1 and TRBJ2-1; 10 bases agree with TRBD1. Germline CDR1 reads SGHAT; CDR2 reads FQDESV (reference sequence). The length of the CDR3 is 12 residues. V lost 6 bases to trimming and J lost 8 bases; unmatched junction nucleotides: 1. The CDR3 reads CASRTGGDEQFF. The CDR3 nucleotides read TGTGCCAGCAGGACAGGGGGCGATGAGCAGTTCTTC.

V gene TRBV29-1 combines with J gene TRBJ1-2; tentatively, D is TRBD1 (6 bases). The germline V gene encodes CDR1 SQVTM and CDR2 ANQGSEA. This CDR3 contains 13 residues. V lost 3 bases to trimming and J lost 4 bases, with 12 bases between them. The CDR3 DNA follows: TGCAGCGTTGAGGCAGGGGATGGCTATGGCTACACCTTC. It translates to CSVEAGDGYGYTF.

The CDR3: CASIAGSGGELFF. The CDR3 bases are TGTGCCAGTATAGCGGGATCGGGCGGGGAGCTGTTTTTT. The rearrangement uses TRBV28 and TRBJ2-2; 8 nucleotides agree with TRBD2. This CDR3 region has 13 residues. The J segment lost 7 bases and the V segment lost 9 bases, leaving 7 bases of the junction unmatched. CDR1 and CDR2 (germline): MDHEN, SYDVKM.

This clone was counted once. V and J are TRBV7-9 and TRBJ1-2; D gene ambiguous. The germline CDR1 and CDR2 sequences are SEHNR and FQNEAQ (reference sequence). The V and J ends lost 1 base and 4 bases respectively, with 16 bases between them. There are 16 residues in the CDR3. The CDR3 DNA sequence: TGTGCCAGCAGCTTAGGATTCACAGCAGAGGCCTATGGCTACACCTTC. Residues: CASSLGFTAEAYGYTF.

The rearrangement links TRBV5-1 to TRBJ1-2; 8 bases fit TRBD1. The CDR3 spans 16 residues. V lost 4 bases and J lost 5; bases outside the gene matches: 13. Germline V gene data show CDR1 as SGHRS and CDR2 as YFSETQ. The CDR3 DNA is TGCGCCAGCAGCCCCCCCGAACAGGGGGTTTCTTATGGCTACACCTTC. Residues: CASSPPEQGVSYGYTF.

The rearrangement uses TRBV9 and TRBJ2-5; D is unresolved. The DNA end is more similar to TRBJ2-7, so the J call may be wrong. The CDR3 totals 15 residues. Looked up from germline, CDR1 is SGDLS and CDR2 is YYNGEE. This chain's CDR3 is CASSVSPATSYEQYF. DNA for the CDR3: TGTGCCAGCAGCGTTTCCCCCGCTACCTCCTACGAGCAGTACTTC.

The gene calls are TRBV11-2 and TRBJ2-5; the match to TRBD1 covers 7 bases. Germline V CDR1 and CDR2: SGHAT, FQNNGV. The CDR3 length is 16 residues. V lost 4 bases, J lost 3 bases, and 11 bases stayed unmatched. The chain's CDR3 is CASSSYRGLSKETQYF. CDR3 sequence (DNA): TGTGCCAGCAGCTCTTACAGGGGTTTGTCGAAAGAGACCCAGTACTTC. Full variable domain (missing parts from reference TRBV11-2 and TRBJ2-5): EAGVAQSPRYKIIEKRQSVAFWCNPISGHATLYWYQQILGQGPKLLIQFQNNGVVDDSQLPKDRFSAERLKGVDSTLKIQPAKLEDSAVYLCASSSYRGLSKETQYFGPGTRLLVL.

In its sample, this clone was seen once. The junction departs from the called germline gene at one end, perhaps through a read error. The V gene is TRBV10-3, the J gene TRBJ1-2, with unresolved D. The germline CDR1 and CDR2 sequences are ENHRY and SYGVKD. This CDR3 has 12 amino acids. CDR3 in amino acids: CAISTGGHPSSF. Here the CDR3 DNA reads TGTGCCATCAGTACGGGAGGGCACCCCAGCTCCTTC.

J is TRBJ1-5 and V is TRBV4-1; 10 bases agree with TRBD1. Germline CDR1 and CDR2: MGHRA and YSYEKL. There are 16 residues in the CDR3. Trimming at V came to 3 bases and at J to 7 bases, leaving 9 bases not matched to a gene. CDR3 region: CASSHPGQGIGQPQHF. The CDR3 DNA reads TGCGCCAGCAGCCACCCGGGACAGGGGATTGGGCAGCCCCAGCATTTT.